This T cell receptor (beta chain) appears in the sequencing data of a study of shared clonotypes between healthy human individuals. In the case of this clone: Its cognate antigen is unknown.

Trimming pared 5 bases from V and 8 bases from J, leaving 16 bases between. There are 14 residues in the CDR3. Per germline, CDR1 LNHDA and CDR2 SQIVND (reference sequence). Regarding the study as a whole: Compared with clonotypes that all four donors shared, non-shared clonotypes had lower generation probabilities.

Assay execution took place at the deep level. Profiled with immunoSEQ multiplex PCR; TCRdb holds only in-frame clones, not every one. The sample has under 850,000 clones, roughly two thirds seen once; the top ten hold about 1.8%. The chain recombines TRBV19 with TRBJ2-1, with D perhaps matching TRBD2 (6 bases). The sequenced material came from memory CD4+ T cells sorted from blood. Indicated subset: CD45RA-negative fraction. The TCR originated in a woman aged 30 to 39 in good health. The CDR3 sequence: CASSSPRENHEQFF. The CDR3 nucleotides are TGTGCCAGTAGTTCGCCTCGGGAGAATCATGAGCAGTTCTTC.